This T cell receptor (beta chain) is drawn from a study of T cell changes during pregnancy in multiple sclerosis. The method was immunoSEQ multiplex PCR; TCRdb's version includes in-frame clones alone and lacks a portion of them. This repertoire shows tens of thousands of clones, 89% found once; its top ten account for approximately 0.86%. CDR3 length: 11 amino acids. CDR1 is GTSNPN, CDR2 SVGIG, per germline (reference sequence). V lost 0 bases, J lost 7 bases, and 6 bases lay in between. This clone was recorded only once. The chain employs TRBV30 and TRBJ1-2, with a possible D match to TRBD1 (6 bases). This sequence was found in a female donor with multiple sclerosis, enrolled in a pregnancy study. The material sequenced was CD4+ T cells from peripheral blood mononuclear cells, taken in the second trimester of pregnancy. This chain's CDR3 is CAWSVGGGYTF. CDR3 bases: TGTGCCTGGAGTGTAGGGGGTGGCTACACCTTC.